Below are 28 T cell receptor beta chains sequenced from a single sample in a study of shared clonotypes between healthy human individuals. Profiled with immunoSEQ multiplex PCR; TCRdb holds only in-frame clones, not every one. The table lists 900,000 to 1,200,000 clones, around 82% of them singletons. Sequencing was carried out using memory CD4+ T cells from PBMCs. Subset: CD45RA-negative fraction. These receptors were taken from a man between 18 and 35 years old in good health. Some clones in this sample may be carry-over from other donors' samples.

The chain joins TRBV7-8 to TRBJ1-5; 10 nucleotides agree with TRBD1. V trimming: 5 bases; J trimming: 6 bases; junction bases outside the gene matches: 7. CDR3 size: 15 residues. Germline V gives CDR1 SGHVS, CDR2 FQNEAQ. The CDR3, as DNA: TGTGCCAGCAGCCCCGGGACAGGGGCGGGTCAGCCCCAGCATTTT. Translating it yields CASSPGTGAGQPQHF.

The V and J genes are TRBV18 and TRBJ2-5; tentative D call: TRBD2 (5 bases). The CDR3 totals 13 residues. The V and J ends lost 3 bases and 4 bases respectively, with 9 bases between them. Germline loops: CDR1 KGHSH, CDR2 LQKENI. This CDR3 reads CASSPQAGETQYF. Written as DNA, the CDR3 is TGTGCCAGCTCACCCCAGGCGGGAGAGACCCAGTACTTC. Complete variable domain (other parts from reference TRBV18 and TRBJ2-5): NAGVMQNPRHLVRRRGQEARLRCSPMKGHSHVYWYRQLPEEGLKFMVYLQKENIIDESGMPKERFSAEFPKEGPSILRIQQVVRGDSAAYFCASSPQAGETQYFGPGTRLLVL.

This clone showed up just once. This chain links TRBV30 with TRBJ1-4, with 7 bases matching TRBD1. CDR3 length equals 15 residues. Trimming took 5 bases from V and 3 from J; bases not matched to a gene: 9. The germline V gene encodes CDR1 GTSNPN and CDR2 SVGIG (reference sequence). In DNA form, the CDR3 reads TGTGCCTGGGGTTACGGGGACAGTTCTAATGAAAAACTGTTTTTT. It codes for CAWGYGDSSNEKLFF. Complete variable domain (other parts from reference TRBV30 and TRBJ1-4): SQTIHQWPATLVQPVGSPLSLECTVEGTSNPNLYWYRQAAGRGLQLLFYSVGIGQISSEVPQNLSASRPQDRQFILSSKKLLLSDSGFYLCAWGYGDSSNEKLFFGSGTQLSVL.

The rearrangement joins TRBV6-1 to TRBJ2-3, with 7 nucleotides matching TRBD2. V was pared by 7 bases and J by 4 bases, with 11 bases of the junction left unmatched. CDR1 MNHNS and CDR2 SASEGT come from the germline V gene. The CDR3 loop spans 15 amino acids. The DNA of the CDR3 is TGTGCCAGCACCCCCCCGGGGGGAGGTGCAGATACGCAGTATTTT. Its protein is CASTPPGGGADTQYF.

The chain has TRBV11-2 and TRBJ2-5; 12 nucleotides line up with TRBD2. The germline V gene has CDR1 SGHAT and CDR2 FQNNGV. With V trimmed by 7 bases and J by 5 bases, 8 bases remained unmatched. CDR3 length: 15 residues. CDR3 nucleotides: TGTGCCAGCAAACTAGCGGGAGGATTCCGGGAGACCCAGTACTTC. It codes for CASKLAGGFRETQYF.

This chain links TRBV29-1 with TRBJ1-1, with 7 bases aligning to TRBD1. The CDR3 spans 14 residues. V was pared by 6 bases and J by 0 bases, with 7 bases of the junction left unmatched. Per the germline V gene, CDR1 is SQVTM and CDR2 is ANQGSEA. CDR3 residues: CSVCEGALNTEAFF. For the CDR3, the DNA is TGCAGCGTGTGTGAGGGGGCGTTGAACACTGAAGCTTTCTTT.

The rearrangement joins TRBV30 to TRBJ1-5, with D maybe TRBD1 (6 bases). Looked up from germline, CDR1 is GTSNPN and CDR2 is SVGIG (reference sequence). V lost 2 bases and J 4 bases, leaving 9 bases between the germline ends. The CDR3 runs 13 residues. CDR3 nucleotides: TGTGCCTGGAGTCTACAGGGTAATCAGCCCCAGCATTTT. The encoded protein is CAWSLQGNQPQHF.

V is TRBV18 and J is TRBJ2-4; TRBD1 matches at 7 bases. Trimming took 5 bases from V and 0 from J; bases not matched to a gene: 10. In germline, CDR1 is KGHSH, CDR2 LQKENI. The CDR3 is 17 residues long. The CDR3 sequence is CASSSGRDRRAKNIQYF. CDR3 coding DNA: TGTGCCAGCTCATCGGGCCGGGACAGACGAGCCAAAAACATTCAGTACTTC.

CDR3 loop: CASSRGRFLSDTQYF. For the CDR3, the DNA is TGTGCCAGCAGCAGAGGGCGCTTCCTCTCAGATACGCAGTATTTT. V is TRBV27 and J is TRBJ2-3, with TRBD2 as a possible D gene (5 bases). There are 15 residues in the CDR3. Trimming pared 6 bases from V and 4 bases from J, leaving 17 bases between. Looked up from germline, CDR1 is MNHEY and CDR2 is SMNVEV (reference sequence).

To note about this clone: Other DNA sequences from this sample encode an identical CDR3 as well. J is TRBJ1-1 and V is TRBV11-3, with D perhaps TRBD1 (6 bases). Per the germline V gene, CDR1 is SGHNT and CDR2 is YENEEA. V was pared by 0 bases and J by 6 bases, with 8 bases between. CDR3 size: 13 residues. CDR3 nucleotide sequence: TGTGCCAGCAGCTTAGAGGGGGGCGCTGAAGCTTTCTTT. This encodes CASSLEGGAEAFF.

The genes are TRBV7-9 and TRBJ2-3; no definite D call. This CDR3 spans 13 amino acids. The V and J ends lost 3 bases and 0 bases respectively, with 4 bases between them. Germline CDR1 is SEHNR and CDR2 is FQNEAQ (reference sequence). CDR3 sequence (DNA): TGTGCCAGCAGCTTTTCAAGCACAGATACGCAGTATTTT. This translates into CASSFSSTDTQYF.

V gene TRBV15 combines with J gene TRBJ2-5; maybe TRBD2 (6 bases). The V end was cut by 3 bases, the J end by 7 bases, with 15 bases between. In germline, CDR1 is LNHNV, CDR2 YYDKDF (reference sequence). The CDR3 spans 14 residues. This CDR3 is CATSRPGTGGTQYF. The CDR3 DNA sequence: TGTGCCACCAGCAGGCCCGGGACTGGCGGGACCCAGTACTTC.

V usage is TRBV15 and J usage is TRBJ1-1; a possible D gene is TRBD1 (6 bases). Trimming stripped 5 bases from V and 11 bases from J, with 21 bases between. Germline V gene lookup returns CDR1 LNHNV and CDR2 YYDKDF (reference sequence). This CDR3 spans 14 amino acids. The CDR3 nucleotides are TGTGCCACCAGCCTTAACAGGGCGACGGGCCAGGCTTTCTTT. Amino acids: CATSLNRATGQAFF.

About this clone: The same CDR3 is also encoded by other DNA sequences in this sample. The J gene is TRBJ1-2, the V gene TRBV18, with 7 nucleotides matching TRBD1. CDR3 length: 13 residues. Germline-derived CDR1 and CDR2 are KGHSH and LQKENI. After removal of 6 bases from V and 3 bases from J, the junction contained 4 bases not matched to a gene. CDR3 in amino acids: CASSPGTDYGYTF. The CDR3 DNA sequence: TGTGCCAGCTCTCCCGGGACAGACTATGGCTACACCTTC. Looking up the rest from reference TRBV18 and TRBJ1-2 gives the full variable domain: NAGVMQNPRHLVRRRGQEARLRCSPMKGHSHVYWYRQLPEEGLKFMVYLQKENIIDESGMPKERFSAEFPKEGPSILRIQQVVRGDSAAYFCASSPGTDYGYTFGSGTRLTVV.

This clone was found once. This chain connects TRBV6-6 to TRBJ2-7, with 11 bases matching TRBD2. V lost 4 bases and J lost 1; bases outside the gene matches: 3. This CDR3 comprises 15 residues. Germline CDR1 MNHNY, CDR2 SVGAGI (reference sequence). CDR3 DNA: TGTGCCAGCAGTTCAGTAGCGGGAGGGTCCTACGAGCAGTACTTC. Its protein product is CASSSVAGGSYEQYF.

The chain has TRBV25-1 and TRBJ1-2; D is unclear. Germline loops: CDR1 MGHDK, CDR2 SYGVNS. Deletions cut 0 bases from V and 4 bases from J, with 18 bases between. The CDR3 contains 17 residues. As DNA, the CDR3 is TGTGCCAGCAGTGAATATGGTCTGGACCGGAAGGGCTATGGCTACACCTTC. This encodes CASSEYGLDRKGYGYTF.

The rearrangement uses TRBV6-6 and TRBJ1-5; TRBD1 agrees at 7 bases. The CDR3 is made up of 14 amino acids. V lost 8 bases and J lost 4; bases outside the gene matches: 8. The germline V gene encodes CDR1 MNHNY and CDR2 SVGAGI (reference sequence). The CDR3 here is CASVGQRQNQPQHF. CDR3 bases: TGTGCCAGCGTGGGACAGCGCCAAAATCAGCCCCAGCATTTT.

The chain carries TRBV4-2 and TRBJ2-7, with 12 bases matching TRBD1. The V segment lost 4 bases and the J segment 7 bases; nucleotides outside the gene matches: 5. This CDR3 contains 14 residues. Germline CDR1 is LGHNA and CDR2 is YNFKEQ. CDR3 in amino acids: CASSLGQGAGEQYF. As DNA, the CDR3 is TGTGCCAGCAGCCTGGGACAGGGGGCGGGTGAGCAGTACTTC.

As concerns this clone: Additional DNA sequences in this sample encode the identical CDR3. The CDR3 spells CASSFRQGTEAFF. The CDR3 DNA is TGTGCCAGCAGCTTCCGACAGGGGACTGAAGCTTTCTTT. The V call is TRBV7-2, the J call TRBJ1-1; 8 bases match TRBD1. The V and J ends lost 3 bases and 5 bases, in that order; junction bases with no gene match: 2. Germline lookup yields CDR1 SGHTA and CDR2 FQGNSA. This CDR3 has 13 amino acids.

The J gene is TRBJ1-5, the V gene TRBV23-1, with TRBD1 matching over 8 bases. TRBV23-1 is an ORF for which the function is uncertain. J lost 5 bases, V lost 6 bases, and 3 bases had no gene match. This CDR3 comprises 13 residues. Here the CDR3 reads CASSGQGHQPQHF. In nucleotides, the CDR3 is TGCGCCAGCAGCGGACAGGGCCATCAGCCCCAGCATTTT.

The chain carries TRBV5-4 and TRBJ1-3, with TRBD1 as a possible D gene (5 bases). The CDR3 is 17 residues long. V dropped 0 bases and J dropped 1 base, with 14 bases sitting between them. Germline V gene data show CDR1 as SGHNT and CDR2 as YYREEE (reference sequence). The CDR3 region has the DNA TGTGCCAGCAGCTTGGGTCAGGGCGTAAGATCTGGAAACACCATATATTTT. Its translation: CASSLGQGVRSGNTIYF.

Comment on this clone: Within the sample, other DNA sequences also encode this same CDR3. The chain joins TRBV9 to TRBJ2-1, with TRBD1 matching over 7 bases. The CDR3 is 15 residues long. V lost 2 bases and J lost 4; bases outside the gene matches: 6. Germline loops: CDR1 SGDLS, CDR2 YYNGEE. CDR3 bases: TGTGCCAGCAGCGTTTCAGGGGGTGGGTACAATGAGCAGTTCTTC. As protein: CASSVSGGGYNEQFF.

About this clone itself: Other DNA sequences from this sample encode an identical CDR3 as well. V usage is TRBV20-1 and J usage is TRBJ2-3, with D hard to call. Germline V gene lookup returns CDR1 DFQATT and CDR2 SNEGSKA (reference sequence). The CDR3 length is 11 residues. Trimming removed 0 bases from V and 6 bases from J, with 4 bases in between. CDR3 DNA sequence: TGCAGTGCTAGAGATCTCGATACGCAGTATTTT. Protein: CSARDLDTQYF.

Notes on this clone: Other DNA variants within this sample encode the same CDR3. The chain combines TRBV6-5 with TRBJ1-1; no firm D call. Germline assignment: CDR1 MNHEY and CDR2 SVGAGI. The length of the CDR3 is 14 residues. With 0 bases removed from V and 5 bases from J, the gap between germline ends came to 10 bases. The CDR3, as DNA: TGTGCCAGCAGTTACTCAATCGGGAGGACTGAAGCTTTCTTT. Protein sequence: CASSYSIGRTEAFF.

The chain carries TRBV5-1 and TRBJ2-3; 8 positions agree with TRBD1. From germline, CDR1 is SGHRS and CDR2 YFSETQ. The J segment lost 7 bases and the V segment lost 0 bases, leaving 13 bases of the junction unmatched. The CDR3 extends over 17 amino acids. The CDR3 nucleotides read TGCGCCAGCAGCTTGGTGACAGGGGCCACAGTCCGAAATACGCAGTATTTT. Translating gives CASSLVTGATVRNTQYF.

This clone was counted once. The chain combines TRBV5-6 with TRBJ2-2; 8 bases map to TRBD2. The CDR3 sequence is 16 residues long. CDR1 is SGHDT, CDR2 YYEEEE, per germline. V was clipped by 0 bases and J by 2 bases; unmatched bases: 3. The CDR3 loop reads CASSLVSGINTGELFF. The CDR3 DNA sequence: TGTGCCAGCAGCTTGGTTAGCGGGATTAACACCGGGGAGCTGTTTTTT.

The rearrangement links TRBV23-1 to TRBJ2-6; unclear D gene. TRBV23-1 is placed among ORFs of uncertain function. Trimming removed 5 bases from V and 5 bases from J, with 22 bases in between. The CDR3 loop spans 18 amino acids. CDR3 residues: CASSGNITQQSRANVLTF. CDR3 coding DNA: TGCGCCAGCAGTGGAAATATTACGCAACAAAGTCGGGCCAACGTCCTGACTTTC.

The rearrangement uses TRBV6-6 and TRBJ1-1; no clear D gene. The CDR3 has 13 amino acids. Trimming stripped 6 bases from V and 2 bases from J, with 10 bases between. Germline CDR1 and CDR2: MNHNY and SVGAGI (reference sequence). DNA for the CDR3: TGTGCCAGCAGCCAGCTAATCAACACTGAAGCTTTCTTT. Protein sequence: CASSQLINTEAFF.